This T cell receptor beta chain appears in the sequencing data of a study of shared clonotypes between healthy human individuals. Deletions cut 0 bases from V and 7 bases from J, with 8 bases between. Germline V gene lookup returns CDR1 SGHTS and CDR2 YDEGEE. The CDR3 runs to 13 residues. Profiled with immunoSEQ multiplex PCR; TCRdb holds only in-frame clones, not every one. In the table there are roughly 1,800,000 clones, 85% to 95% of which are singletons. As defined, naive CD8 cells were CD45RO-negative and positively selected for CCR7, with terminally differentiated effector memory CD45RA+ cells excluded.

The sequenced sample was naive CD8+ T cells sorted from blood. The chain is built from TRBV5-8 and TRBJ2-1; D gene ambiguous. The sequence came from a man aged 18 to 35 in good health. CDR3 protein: CASSLGHRNEQFF. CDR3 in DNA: TGTGCCAGCAGCTTGGGACACCGAAATGAGCAGTTCTTC.